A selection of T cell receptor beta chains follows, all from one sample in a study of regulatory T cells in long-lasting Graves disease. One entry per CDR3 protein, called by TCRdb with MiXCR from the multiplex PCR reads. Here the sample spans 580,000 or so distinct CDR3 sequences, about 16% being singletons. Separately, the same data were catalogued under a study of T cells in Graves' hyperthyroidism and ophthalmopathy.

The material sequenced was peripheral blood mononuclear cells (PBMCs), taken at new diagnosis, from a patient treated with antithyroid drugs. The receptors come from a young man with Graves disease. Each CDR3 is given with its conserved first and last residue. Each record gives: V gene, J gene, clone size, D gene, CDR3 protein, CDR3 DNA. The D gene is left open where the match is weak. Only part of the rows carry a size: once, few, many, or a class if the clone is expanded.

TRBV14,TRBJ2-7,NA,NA,CASSRGQNRNEQYF,TGTGCCAGCAGCCGCGGACAGAACCGGAACGAGCAGTACTTC
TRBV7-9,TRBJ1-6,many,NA,CASSLGATKGDPLHF,TGTGCCAGCAGCTTAGGGGCGACGAAAGGGGATCCCCTCCACTTT
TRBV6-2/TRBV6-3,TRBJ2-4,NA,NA,CASSYSRGIQYF,TGTGCCAGCAGTTACAGTAGAGGCATTCAGTACTTC
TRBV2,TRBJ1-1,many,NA,CASRAQGVMNTEAFF,TGTGCCAGCAGGGCACAGGGCGTCATGAACACTGAAGCTTTCTTT
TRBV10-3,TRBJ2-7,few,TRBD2,CAITRGRDSYEQYF,TGTGCCATCACTCGCGGGAGGGACTCCTACGAGCAGTACTTC
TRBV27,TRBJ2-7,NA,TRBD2,CASSTRAGGKSYEQYF,TGTGCCAGCAGTACCCGAGCGGGAGGTAAATCCTACGAGCAGTACTTC
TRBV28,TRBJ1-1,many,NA,CATKQTTTEAFF,TGTGCCACAAAACAGACAACCACTGAAGCTTTCTTT
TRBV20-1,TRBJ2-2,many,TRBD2,CSAAGTSGNTGELFF,TGCAGTGCAGCGGGGACTAGCGGGAACACCGGGGAGCTGTTTTTT
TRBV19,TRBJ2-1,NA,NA,CASSMRRDNEQFF,TGTGCCAGTAGTATGCGAAGGGACAATGAGCAGTTCTTC
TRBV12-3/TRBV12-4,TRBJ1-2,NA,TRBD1,CASRLGGQGRYGYTF,TGTGCCAGCAGACTTGGGGGACAGGGAAGATATGGCTACACCTTC
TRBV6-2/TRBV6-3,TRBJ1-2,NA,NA,CASRATGAYYGYTF,TGTGCCAGCAGGGCGACAGGAGCCTACTATGGCTACACCTTC
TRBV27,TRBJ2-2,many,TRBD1,CASSKDRGLTGELFF,TGTGCCAGCAGCAAAGACAGGGGGCTCACCGGGGAGCTGTTTTTT
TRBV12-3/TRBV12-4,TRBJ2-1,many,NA,CASSFYSANEQFF,TGTGCCAGCAGTTTCTACTCAGCGAATGAGCAGTTCTTC
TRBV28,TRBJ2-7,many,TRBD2,CASTPAGGPYEQYF,TGTGCCAGCACCCCGGCGGGAGGGCCTTACGAGCAGTACTTC
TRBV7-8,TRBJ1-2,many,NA,CASSSQGRGYTF,TGTGCCAGCAGCTCGCAGGGTCGGGGCTACACCTTC
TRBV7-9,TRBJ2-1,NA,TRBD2,CASSPRQLLWTSGESNFNEQFF,TGTGCCAGCAGCCCCCGGCAGCTGTTATGGACTAGCGGGGAATCGAACTTCAATGAGCAGTTCTTC
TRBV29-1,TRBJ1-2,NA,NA,CSVERQAVGNYGYTF,TGCAGCGTTGAAAGGCAGGCAGTTGGGAACTATGGCTACACCTTC
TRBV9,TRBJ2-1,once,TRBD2,CASSTRLAGASEQFF,TGTGCCAGCAGCACCCGACTAGCGGGAGCTTCCGAGCAGTTCTTC
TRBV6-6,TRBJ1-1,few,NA,CAGSYSTGIQGEAFF,TGTGCCGGCAGTTACTCGACTGGGATCCAAGGTGAAGCTTTCTTT
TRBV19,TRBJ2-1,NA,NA,CASSIRRNNEQFF,TGTGCCAGTAGTATCCGCAGGAATAATGAGCAGTTCTTC
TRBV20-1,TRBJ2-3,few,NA,CSARDPRRSTDTQYF,TGCAGTGCTAGAGATCCGAGGAGGAGCACAGATACGCAGTATTTT
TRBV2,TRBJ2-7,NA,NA,CASSTYPAYEQYF,TGTGCCAGTTCGACCTACCCAGCTTACGAGCAGTACTTC
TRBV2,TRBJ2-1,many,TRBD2,CASSSSVTSGRAGSGFF,TGTGCCAGCAGTTCCTCGGTGACTAGCGGGAGGGCCGGTTCCGGGTTCTTC
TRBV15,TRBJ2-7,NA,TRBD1,CATSRDKRRQGNEQYF,TGTGCCACCAGCAGAGATAAGAGGAGACAGGGGAACGAGCAGTACTTC
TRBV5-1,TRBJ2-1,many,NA,CASSFDTEQFF,TGCGCCAGCAGCTTCGACACTGAGCAGTTCTTC
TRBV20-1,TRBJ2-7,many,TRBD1,CSATPDRGIYEQYF,TGCAGTGCTACCCCGGACAGGGGGATCTACGAGCAGTACTTC
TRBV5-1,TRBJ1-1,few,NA,CASSLSSANTEAFF,TGCGCCAGCAGCTTGAGTTCGGCGAACACTGAAGCTTTCTTT
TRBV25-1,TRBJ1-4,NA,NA,CASSRQEFTATNEKLFF,TGTGCCAGCAGCAGACAGGAGTTTACAGCAACTAATGAAAAACTGTTTTTT
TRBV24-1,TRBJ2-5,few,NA,CATSDTLPGETQYF,TGTGCCACCAGTGATACCCTCCCTGGGGAGACCCAGTACTTC
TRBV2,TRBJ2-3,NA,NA,CASSEITKDTQYF,TGTGCCAGCAGTGAAATAACCAAAGATACGCAGTATTTT
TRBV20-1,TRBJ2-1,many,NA,CSAFYNEQFF,TGCAGTGCCTTCTACAATGAGCAGTTCTTC
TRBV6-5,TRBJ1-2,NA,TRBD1,CASSSGTGIYGYTF,TGTGCCAGCAGTTCCGGGACAGGCATCTATGGCTACACCTTC
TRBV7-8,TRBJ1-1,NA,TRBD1,CASSPRTGPENTEAFF,TGTGCCAGCAGCCCACGGACAGGACCAGAAAACACTGAAGCTTTCTTT
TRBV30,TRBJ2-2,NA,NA,CAWSPQRGELFF,TGTGCCTGGAGTCCCCAACGAGGGGAGCTGTTTTTT
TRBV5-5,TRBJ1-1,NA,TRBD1,CASSRETGVTEAFF,TGTGCCAGCAGCCGGGAGACAGGGGTCACTGAAGCTTTCTTT
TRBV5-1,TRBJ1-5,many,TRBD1,CASSTGTGDQPQHF,TGCGCCAGCAGTACCGGGACAGGAGATCAGCCCCAGCATTTT
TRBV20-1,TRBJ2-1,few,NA,CSARDRKSWSHNEQFF,TGCAGTGCTAGAGATAGGAAGAGTTGGTCCCACAATGAGCAGTTCTTC
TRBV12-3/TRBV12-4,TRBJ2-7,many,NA,CASSLTAAYEQYF,TGTGCCAGCAGTTTAACCGCTGCCTACGAGCAGTACTTC
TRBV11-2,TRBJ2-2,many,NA,CASSLALGVGELFF,TGTGCCAGCAGCTTAGCCTTGGGAGTCGGGGAGCTGTTTTTT
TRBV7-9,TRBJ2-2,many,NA,CASSRVRRKNTGELFF,TGTGCCAGCAGCCGAGTAAGGAGAAAGAACACCGGGGAGCTGTTTTTT
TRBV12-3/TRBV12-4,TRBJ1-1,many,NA,CASSLSQIAFF,TGTGCCAGCAGTTTGTCGCAGATCGCTTTCTTT
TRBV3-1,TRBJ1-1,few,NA,CASSHSRVLEAFF,TGTGCCAGCAGCCACAGCCGGGTACTTGAAGCTTTCTTT
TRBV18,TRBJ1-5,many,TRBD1,CASSPGTGHQPQHF,TGTGCCAGCTCACCGGGGACAGGCCATCAGCCCCAGCATTTT
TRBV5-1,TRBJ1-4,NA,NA,CASSLGEILFNEKLFF,TGCGCCAGCAGCTTGGGCGAGATCTTATTTAATGAAAAACTGTTTTTT